These 18 T cell receptor beta chains were sequenced from one sample in a study of blood T cell repertoires in COVID-19. Generated by immunoSEQ multiplex PCR, the TCRdb table keeps only in-frame clones and is missing some. This sample has about 32,000 clones, with 80% to 90% found just once. Sequenced material: peripheral blood. The receptors come from a woman older than 75 with active or convalescent COVID-19.

V gene TRBV14 combines with J gene TRBJ1-5; 10 bases fit TRBD1. CDR1 is SGHDN, CDR2 FVKESK, per germline. V shed 4 bases, J shed 6 bases, and the junction held 0 bases outside the gene matches. There are 13 residues in the CDR3. CDR3 in amino acids: CASSRDRGQPQHF. CDR3 in DNA: TGTGCCAGCAGCCGGGACAGGGGTCAGCCCCAGCATTTT.

The chain links TRBV4-2 to TRBJ1-5, with a weak D call TRBD1 (5 bases). Trimming took 4 bases from V and 0 from J, leaving 13 bases between them. CDR1 and CDR2 from the germline V gene are LGHNA and YNFKEQ. This CDR3 is built from 16 residues. CDR3 sequence reads: CASSRYSTDSNQPQHF. In DNA form, the CDR3 reads TGTGCCAGCAGCCGATACTCGACAGATAGCAATCAGCCCCAGCATTTT.

This chain joins TRBV2 and TRBJ2-7; D is unresolved. The CDR3 consists of 11 residues. Between the trimmed V and J ends, which lost 6 bases and 3 bases, there was a span of 6 bases. Per the germline V gene, CDR1 is SNHLY and CDR2 is FYNNEI. The CDR3 protein is CASRTGYEQYF. Written as DNA, the CDR3 is TGTGCCAGCAGAACCGGCTACGAGCAGTACTTC.

The chain uses TRBV5-5 and TRBJ1-1; possible D gene TRBD1, 6 bases. The CDR3 spans 17 residues. CDR1 and CDR2 from the germline V gene are SGHKS and YYEKEE (reference sequence). V lost 2 bases and J 1 base, leaving 18 bases between the germline ends. CDR3 nucleotide sequence: TGTGCCAGCAGCTTAGGGTGGCAGACAGGCCCGAACACTGAAGCTTTCTTT. Translating gives CASSLGWQTGPNTEAFF. Using reference TRBV5-5 and TRBJ1-1 for the parts outside the CDR3, the full variable domain is DAGVTQSPTHLIKTRGQQVTLRCSPISGHKSVSWYQQVLGQGPQFIFQYYEKEERGRGNFPDRFSARQFPNYSSELNVNALLLGDSALYLCASSLGWQTGPNTEAFFGQGTRLTVV.

V gene TRBV5-1 combines with J gene TRBJ1-2; D unclear. The CDR3 has 14 residues. Germline V gene lookup returns CDR1 SGHRS and CDR2 YFSETQ. V was clipped by 0 bases and J by 1 base, with 7 bases between them. CDR3 nucleotides: TGCGCCAGCAGCTTGGACAGATATAACTATGGCTACACCTTC. It is translated as CASSLDRYNYGYTF.

This clone was picked up one time. The gene calls are TRBV19 and TRBJ1-6; D is ambiguous. The CDR3 runs to 14 residues. CDR1 LNHDA and CDR2 SQIVND come from the germline V gene (reference sequence). The V and J ends lost 1 base and 6 bases respectively, with 7 bases between them. The CDR3 spells CASSIVAVNSPLHF. CDR3 DNA: TGTGCCAGTAGTATAGTAGCAGTTAATTCACCCCTCCACTTT.

This clone was seen only once. The chain recombines TRBV7-9 with TRBJ2-5; 9 bases agree with TRBD2. The V gene end was trimmed by 8 bases and the J gene end by 3 bases; junction bases not matched to a gene: 19. The CDR3 contains 18 residues. Germline CDR1 is SEHNR and CDR2 is FQNEAQ (reference sequence). The CDR3 loop is CASSSSSSGGLFKETQYF. The CDR3 nucleotides are TGTGCCAGCTCAAGCTCGAGTAGCGGGGGCCTTTTCAAAGAGACCCAGTACTTC. Using reference TRBV7-9 and TRBJ2-5 for the parts outside the CDR3, the full variable domain is DTGVSQNPRHKITKRGQNVTFRCDPISEHNRLYWYRQTLGQGPEFLTYFQNEAQLEKSRLLSDRFSAERPKGSFSTLEIQRTEQGDSAMYLCASSSSSSGGLFKETQYFGPGTRLLVL.

This rearrangement joins TRBV9 to TRBJ1-3, with D unclear. Germline assignment: CDR1 SGDLS and CDR2 YYNGEE. Trimming took 5 bases from V and 2 from J, leaving 11 bases between them. This CDR3 contains 14 residues. The chain's CDR3 is CASRVGPTGNTIYF. CDR3 sequence (DNA): TGTGCCAGCAGAGTCGGTCCCACTGGAAACACCATATATTTT.

This clone was seen only a few times. J is TRBJ1-6 and V is TRBV7-2; TRBD1 matches at 10 bases. The trim removed 4 bases at V and 7 bases at J, leaving 7 bases unmatched. The CDR3 has 16 residues. Germline V lookup: CDR1 SGHTA, CDR2 FQGNSA. The CDR3 DNA is TGTGCCAGCAGCTCCACGGGACAGGGGTTGAATTCACCCCTCCACTTT. Translation gives CASSSTGQGLNSPLHF. Supplemented by reference TRBV7-2 and TRBJ1-6, the full variable domain reads GAGVSQSPSNKVTEKGKDVELRCDPISGHTALYWYRQSLGQGLEFLIYFQGNSAPDKSGLPSDRFSAERTGGSVSTLTIQRTQQEDSAVYLCASSSTGQGLNSPLHFGNGTRLTVT.

The gene calls are TRBV28 and TRBJ2-3; maybe TRBD1 (6 bases). Germline V gives CDR1 MDHEN, CDR2 SYDVKM. Trimming stripped 6 bases from V and 3 bases from J, with 16 bases between. CDR3 size: 15 residues. This CDR3 reads CASSVTGRKTDTQYF. CDR3 in DNA: TGTGCCAGCAGCGTGACAGGCCGGAAAACAGATACGCAGTATTTT. Complete variable domain (other parts from reference TRBV28 and TRBJ2-3): DVKVTQSSRYLVKRTGEKVFLECVQDMDHENMFWYRQDPGLGLRLIYFSYDVKMKEKGDIPEGYSVSREKKERFSLILESASTNQTSMYLCASSVTGRKTDTQYFGPGTRLTVL.

The gene calls are TRBV9 and TRBJ2-5; TRBD2 is a possible D gene (6 bases). V was pared by 0 bases and J by 5 bases, with 11 bases between. Germline values: CDR1 SGDLS, CDR2 YYNGEE. This CDR3 comprises 14 residues. The CDR3 DNA follows: TGTGCCAGCAGCGTAGACGGGAGATGGGAGACCCAGTACTTC. Encoded protein: CASSVDGRWETQYF.

The V and J genes are TRBV6-6 and TRBJ1-2, with a possible D match to TRBD1 (6 bases). With 6 bases removed from V and 7 bases from J, the gap between germline ends came to 12 bases. Per germline, CDR1 MNHNY and CDR2 SVGAGI (reference sequence). The CDR3 consists of 12 residues. DNA of the CDR3: TGTGCCAGCAGAGAGGACAGCCGTGGCTACACCTTC. It translates to CASREDSRGYTF.

V usage is TRBV5-1 and J usage is TRBJ2-7; 9 bases are shared with TRBD1. The germline V gene has CDR1 SGHRS and CDR2 YFSETQ. The CDR3 length is 15 residues. The ends lost 0 bases at V and 4 bases at J; junction bases unmatched: 5. CDR3 in DNA: TGCGCCAGCAGCTTGGAGGGACAGGGAGGATACGAGCAGTACTTC. Residues: CASSLEGQGGYEQYF.

This clone appeared a single time. V and J are TRBV5-8 and TRBJ1-3; D may be TRBD1 (6 bases). Trimming took off 3 bases at V and 1 base at J, with 11 bases between the two ends. CDR1 and CDR2 from the germline V gene are SGHTS and YDEGEE. CDR3 size: 15 residues. Written as DNA, the CDR3 is TGTGCCAGCAGCTGGGGGCTTGTATCTGGAAACACCATATATTTT. Translating it yields CASSWGLVSGNTIYF.

This chain connects TRBV18 to TRBJ1-1; TRBD1 agrees at 8 bases. This CDR3 is 16 amino acids long. The germline V gene encodes CDR1 KGHSH and CDR2 LQKENI. V was clipped by 3 bases and J by 3 bases; unmatched bases: 9. CDR3 amino acids: CASSPDDRGTYTEAFF. The CDR3 DNA reads as TGTGCCAGCTCACCTGACGACAGGGGAACGTACACTGAAGCTTTCTTT.

The chain has TRBV6-6 and TRBJ1-1; D is perhaps TRBD1 (6 bases). Trimming pared 4 bases from V and 1 base from J, leaving 7 bases between. This CDR3 spans 13 amino acids. Germline CDR1 and CDR2: MNHNY and SVGAGI (reference sequence). The CDR3 reads CASSLQGNTEAFF. CDR3 DNA: TGTGCCAGCAGTTTACAGGGGAACACTGAAGCTTTCTTT.

V gene TRBV5-6 combines with J gene TRBJ2-3, with 10 bases fitting TRBD2. The germline V gene encodes CDR1 SGHDT and CDR2 YYEEEE. With V trimmed by 3 bases and J by 1 base, 5 bases remained unmatched. The CDR3 consists of 16 residues. The DNA for the CDR3 is TGTGCCAGCAGCTCCTATCTAGCGGGGGGCACAGATACGCAGTATTTT. Its translation is CASSSYLAGGTDTQYF.

CDR3 nucleotide sequence: TGTGCCACCAGCAGGGGTGCGGTCAATGAGCAGTTCTTC. Amino acid sequence: CATSRGAVNEQFF. The V call is TRBV15, the J call TRBJ2-1, with no clear D. The CDR3 is 13 amino acids. Between the trimmed V and J ends, which lost 3 bases and 6 bases, there was a span of 9 bases. Germline V CDR1 and CDR2: LNHNV, YYDKDF (reference sequence). The full variable domain, completed using reference TRBV15 and TRBJ2-1, is DAMVIQNPRYQVTQFGKPVTLSCSQTLNHNVMYWYQQKSSQAPKLLFHYYDKDFNNEADTPDNFQSRRPNTSFCFLDIRSPGLGDTAMYLCATSRGAVNEQFFGPGTRLTVL.